The sequence of this TCR beta chain was determined in a study of a mutant IDH1 vaccine in newly diagnosed glioma. Study as a whole: Vaccination started 4-6 weeks after radiotherapy alone, or with temozolomide cycles.

Time point reported: week 23, last vaccination. It was 300 ug of mutant IDH1 20-mer peptide that made up each vaccine dose, given with topical imiquimod. The study enrolled donors with new WHO grade 3 or 4 IDH1-mutant, ATRX-lost astrocytomas. This clone was seen a handful of times. Its antigen is not identified. This same CDR3 is encoded by further DNA sequences in the sample. Sequenced by immunoSEQ multiplex PCR; TCRdb stores in-frame clones only, minus some. The data hold tens of thousands of clones, with 78% observed a single time. The CDR3 has 15 residues. Germline CDR1 is MNHEY and CDR2 is SVGAGI. Trimming left V 0 bases short and J 8 bases short, with 13 bases between.

The chain recombines TRBV6-5 with TRBJ1-4; TRBD1 is a possible D gene (6 bases). This sequence was found in a woman aged 40 to 55 with glioma. Some clones in this sample may be carry-over from other donors' samples. Sequenced material: PBMCs, taken from a glioma patient whose treatment included an IDH1 peptide vaccine. The CDR3, as DNA: TGTGCCAGCAGTTACTCGGGGGGCGCGGGCGAAAAACTGTTTTTT. Protein product: CASSYSGGAGEKLFF.